The following is a T cell receptor (beta chain) sequence with its context. The V gene's germline CDR1 is SGDLS and CDR2 YYNGEE. This CDR3 has 13 amino acids. J was trimmed by 11 bases and V by 4 bases; bases with no gene match: 7. Per the study methods: Reference gene primer amplification gave estimated nucleated cell counts. TCRdb's table, derived via immunoSEQ multiplex PCR, lists solely in-frame clones and lacks some. V and J calls and clone size are given by that table; D and trimming were obtained from the DNA. The table includes approximately 400,000 clones, 88% detected once. The participants were between about 18 and 89 years old and came from about two dozen US areas. Cohort assignment relied on participant-reported clinical history. This record comes from a study of blood T cell repertoires in COVID-19. Study as a whole: T cells, B-cell-depleted T cells, or PBMCs provided the cDNA or gDNA that served as material.

The sequencing input was PBMCs or T cells enriched from blood (not recorded which). The V and J genes are TRBV9 and TRBJ1-2; 11 nucleotides agree with TRBD1. This TCR was sampled from a woman between 18 and 29 years old who had recovered from COVID-19. The CDR3 DNA reads TGTGCCAGCAGCTCGGGACAGGGGGAGTGGTACACCTTC. Protein product: CASSSGQGEWYTF.